A single sample is the source of the 24 T cell receptor beta chains below, sequenced in a study of cytomegalovirus exposure and HLA in healthy donors. PCR was performed using 60 Vbeta and 13 Jbeta primers. Data came from immunoSEQ multiplex PCR; TCRdb stores just in-frame clones and leaves some out. The sample lists some 87,000 clones, about 79% seen once, with 5.5% to 7% in the top ten. The sample consisted of PBMCs. These TCRs come from a man aged 18 to 29 in good health and CMV-seropositive.

V is TRBV4-1 and J is TRBJ1-5; weak D call: TRBD1 (5 bases). Germline-derived CDR1 and CDR2 are MGHRA and YSYEKL. The CDR3 is 15 residues long. The V end was cut by 4 bases, the J end by 2 bases, with 12 bases between. This chain's CDR3 is CASSPRWGGNQPQHF. The CDR3 nucleotides read TGCGCCAGCAGCCCACGATGGGGGGGCAATCAGCCCCAGCATTTT.

The chain links TRBV6-5 to TRBJ2-1, with 9 positions matching TRBD1. CDR3 length: 15 residues. The ends lost 0 bases at V and 3 bases at J; junction bases unmatched: 0. Germline V CDR1 and CDR2: MNHEY, SVGAGI. In DNA, the CDR3 is TGTGCCAGCAGTTACTCGGACAGGGGCTACAATGAGCAGTTCTTC. Translated, it gives CASSYSDRGYNEQFF.

The genes are TRBV4-2 and TRBJ2-4, with TRBD2 matching 9 bases. V lost 4 bases, J lost 3 bases, and 7 bases stayed unmatched. Germline values: CDR1 LGHNA, CDR2 YNFKEQ. The CDR3 contains 16 residues. The CDR3 loop is CASSLGTSYGKNIQYF. CDR3 DNA sequence: TGTGCCAGCAGCCTTGGGACTAGCTATGGCAAAAACATTCAGTACTTC.

This clone was detected once. This chain joins TRBV5-1 and TRBJ2-5; 8 bases agree with TRBD1. Germline V gene lookup returns CDR1 SGHRS and CDR2 YFSETQ. Trimming cost V 3 bases and J 5 bases; bases outside gene matches: 3. This CDR3 contains 13 residues. CDR3 in amino acids: CASSSYRGETQYF. CDR3 sequence (DNA): TGCGCCAGCAGCTCCTACAGGGGGGAGACCCAGTACTTC.

The genes are TRBV5-1 and TRBJ1-1, with D perhaps TRBD1 (6 bases). This CDR3 contains 13 residues. V lost 7 bases, J lost 1 base, and 11 bases lay in between. Germline-derived CDR1 and CDR2 are SGHRS and YFSETQ. The CDR3 is CASSQQGNTEAFF. The DNA for the CDR3 is TGCGCCAGCTCCCAACAGGGGAACACTGAAGCTTTCTTT.

The chain couples TRBV29-1 to TRBJ1-2, with TRBD1 as a possible D gene (5 bases). Germline V gene lookup returns CDR1 SQVTM and CDR2 ANQGSEA. V gave up 3 bases and J gave up 0 bases, with 8 bases separating them. The CDR3 loop spans 13 amino acids. The CDR3: CSVDRVANYGYTF. The CDR3 bases are TGCAGCGTTGACAGGGTAGCTAACTATGGCTACACCTTC.

CDR3 nucleotides: TGTGCCAGCAGTGAATCCATCTACAGGGGGAACACTGAAGCTTTCTTT. As protein: CASSESIYRGNTEAFF. The chain recombines TRBV25-1 with TRBJ1-1; 7 nucleotides align to TRBD1. Germline V gives CDR1 MGHDK, CDR2 SYGVNS. There are 16 residues in the CDR3. V was clipped by 1 base and J by 1 base; unmatched bases: 6.

Of note for this clone: A read error may produce the germline difference seen at one junction end. The chain recombines TRBV13 with TRBJ2-7; perhaps TRBD2 as D (6 bases). The CDR3 is made up of 14 amino acids. CDR1 and CDR2 from the germline V gene are PRHDT and FYEKMQ (reference sequence). Written as DNA, the CDR3 is TGTGCCAGCAGCGCGGGACTGCCCTCCAACGAGCAGTACTTC. Translation gives CASSAGLPSNEQYF. Drawing the rest from reference TRBV13 and TRBJ2-7, the complete variable domain is AAGVIQSPRHLIKEKRETATLKCYPIPRHDTVYWYQQGPGQDPQFLISFYEKMQSDKGSIPDRFSAQQFSDYHSELNMSSLELGDSALYFCASSAGLPSNEQYFGPGTRLTVT.

In nucleotides, the CDR3 is TGTGCCAGCAGCTTGGACGGGGGAACTTGGAATGAGCAGTTCTTC. This gives the protein CASSLDGGTWNEQFF. V gene TRBV5-6 combines with J gene TRBJ2-1, with a tentative D call TRBD2 (6 bases). Trimming shortened V by 0 bases and J by 7 bases, and 14 bases separated the two germline ends. The CDR3 runs to 15 residues. Per the germline V gene, CDR1 is SGHDT and CDR2 is YYEEEE.

The chain recombines TRBV5-1 with TRBJ1-3; D is ambiguous. Germline CDR1 and CDR2: SGHRS and YFSETQ. The CDR3 covers 14 residues. Between the trimmed V and J ends, which lost 0 bases and 4 bases, there was a span of 8 bases. The CDR3 reads CASSLADGGNTIYF. The CDR3 region has the DNA TGCGCCAGCAGCTTGGCAGATGGCGGAAACACCATATATTTT.

J is TRBJ1-2 and V is TRBV7-9; tentatively, D is TRBD1 (6 bases). Germline CDR1 SEHNR, CDR2 FQNEAQ (reference sequence). The ends were cut back, 3 bases at V and 1 base at J, with 12 bases in the middle. The CDR3 loop spans 15 amino acids. CDR3 sequence: CASSLGAPHNYGYTF. The DNA for the CDR3 is TGTGCCAGCAGCTTGGGGGCACCTCATAACTATGGCTACACCTTC.

This chain links TRBV28 with TRBJ2-3; possibly TRBD2 for D (5 bases). Trimming removed 7 bases from V and 4 bases from J, with 15 bases in between. CDR1 is MDHEN and CDR2 is SYDVKM in the germline V gene. The CDR3 is 14 residues long. The CDR3 loop reads CASTRVVGPDTQYF. DNA of the CDR3: TGTGCCAGCACGAGGGTAGTAGGTCCAGATACGCAGTATTTT.

The sample holds one count of this clone. The chain joins TRBV28 to TRBJ1-1, with unresolved D. Germline CDR1 reads MDHEN; CDR2 reads SYDVKM. V gave up 7 bases and J gave up 1 base, with 13 bases separating them. This CDR3 spans 14 amino acids. CDR3 loop: CASNSHPGNTEAFF. In DNA form, the CDR3 reads TGTGCCAGCAATTCACACCCAGGGAACACTGAAGCTTTCTTT.

V usage is TRBV10-1 and J usage is TRBJ2-5; TRBD2 agrees at 7 bases. Trimming cost V 6 bases and J 3 bases; bases outside gene matches: 13. This CDR3 is 16 amino acids long. Looked up from germline, CDR1 is WNHNN and CDR2 is SYGVQD (reference sequence). The CDR3 DNA sequence: TGCGCCAGCAGGGGGGGGATAGCGGAGACCAAAGAGACCCAGTACTTC. The encoded protein is CASRGGIAETKETQYF.

The chain recombines TRBV28 with TRBJ2-7; 8 bases agree with TRBD2. The V segment lost 6 bases and the J segment 0 bases; nucleotides outside the gene matches: 4. This CDR3 is 14 amino acids long. Germline CDR1 reads MDHEN; CDR2 reads SYDVKM. The CDR3 coding sequence is TGTGCCAGCAGCATAGCGGGAAACTCCTACGAGCAGTACTTC. This translates into CASSIAGNSYEQYF.

This clone turned up a few times. V gene TRBV7-6 combines with J gene TRBJ2-1, with D possibly being TRBD2 (5 bases). CDR1 is SGHVS and CDR2 is FNYEAQ in the germline V gene. The V end lost 3 bases, the J end lost 1 base, and 7 bases lay between the germline ends. The CDR3 spans 14 residues. CDR3 sequence: CASSFSGSYNEQFF. The CDR3 bases are TGTGCCAGCAGCTTCAGCGGTTCCTACAATGAGCAGTTCTTC.

The sample holds one count of this clone. The chain combines TRBV6-5 with TRBJ1-1, with TRBD1 as a possible D gene (5 bases). The germline V and J ends were trimmed by 8 bases and 5 bases, with 15 bases remaining between them. The V gene's germline CDR1 is MNHEY and CDR2 SVGAGI. This CDR3 contains 13 residues. DNA of the CDR3: TGTGCCAGCGGTGAGACAGTTTCGACTGAAGCTTTCTTT. Translating gives CASGETVSTEAFF.

The rearrangement uses TRBV5-1 and TRBJ2-7; 9 bases fit TRBD2. V lost 6 bases to trimming and J lost 5 bases; unmatched junction nucleotides: 6. Germline V CDR1 and CDR2: SGHRS, YFSETQ. The CDR3 runs to 13 residues. CDR3 protein: CASMIAGANEQYF. CDR3 nucleotide sequence: TGCGCCAGCATGATAGCGGGAGCCAACGAGCAGTACTTC.

This rearrangement joins TRBV10-3 to TRBJ2-2; 12 bases match TRBD2. With 7 bases clipped from V and 6 bases from J, the junction kept 9 bases outside the gene matches. CDR3 size: 16 residues. Germline CDR1 reads ENHRY; CDR2 reads SYGVKD. Here the CDR3 reads CAIKASGTSGSGELFF. The DNA for the CDR3 is TGTGCCATCAAAGCGTCCGGGACTAGCGGGTCCGGGGAGCTGTTTTTT.

This clone was picked up a small number of times. The chain recombines TRBV25-1 with TRBJ2-3; no reliable D call. Deletions cut 5 bases from V and 0 bases from J, with 12 bases between. Germline CDR1 reads MGHDK; CDR2 reads SYGVNS. This CDR3 has 15 amino acids. The CDR3 is CASSSTGSSTDTQYF. DNA of the CDR3: TGTGCCAGCAGTTCGACTGGATCTAGCACAGATACGCAGTATTTT. The complete variable domain, with remaining parts taken from reference TRBV25-1 and TRBJ2-3, reads EADIYQTPRYLVIGTGKKITLECSQTMGHDKMYWYQQDPGMELHLIHYSYGVNSTEKGDLSSESTVSRIRTEHFPLTLESARPSHTSQYLCASSSTGSSTDTQYFGPGTRLTVL.

The genes are TRBV13 and TRBJ1-3, with D possibly TRBD1 on 6 matching bases. This CDR3 has 12 amino acids. CDR1 is PRHDT and CDR2 is FYEKMQ in the germline V gene (reference sequence). Trimming removed 6 bases at V and 4 bases at J, with 7 bases between. The CDR3 coding sequence is TGTGCCAGCAGTCAGGGGGGAAACACCATATATTTT. Amino acid sequence: CASSQGGNTIYF.

This clone was seen only a few times. The chain employs TRBV6-5 and TRBJ2-7; D gene unclear. This CDR3 has 13 residues. Germline assignment: CDR1 MNHEY and CDR2 SVGAGI. Trimming took off 2 bases at V and 3 bases at J, with 8 bases between the two ends. CDR3 loop: CASSYGELYEQYF. In DNA, the CDR3 is TGTGCCAGCAGTTACGGTGAACTCTACGAGCAGTACTTC.

The chain combines TRBV6-5 with TRBJ1-2, with 8 bases that match TRBD1. Trimming cost V 6 bases and J 0 bases; bases outside gene matches: 6. The CDR3 covers 15 residues. CDR1 and CDR2 from the germline V gene are MNHEY and SVGAGI. CDR3 in amino acids: CASSHFRGPNYGYTF. The CDR3, as DNA: TGTGCCAGCAGCCATTTCAGGGGGCCTAACTATGGCTACACCTTC.

The DNA for the CDR3 is TGTGCCAGTAGTACCCGAACCCTAGGGGACACTGAAGCTTTCTTT. It encodes CASSTRTLGDTEAFF. The chain combines TRBV19 with TRBJ1-1; maybe TRBD1 (5 bases). Germline CDR1 reads LNHDA; CDR2 reads SQIVND (reference sequence). This CDR3 is built from 15 residues. Deletions cut 4 bases from V and 3 bases from J, with 15 bases between.